This TCR beta chain is from a study of blood T cell repertoires in COVID-19. There are 14 residues in the CDR3. Trimming removed 6 bases at V and 4 bases at J, with 13 bases between. The V gene's germline CDR1 is SNHLY and CDR2 FYNNEI. The method was immunoSEQ multiplex PCR; TCRdb's version includes in-frame clones alone and lacks a portion of them. Of 100,000 or so clones in the sample, approximately 83% are singletons; the top ten hold under 4.5%. Sequencing input: peripheral blood. The receptor comes from a man aged 45-65 years with acute or convalescent COVID-19. The chain combines TRBV2 with TRBJ1-5, with a tentative D call TRBD1 (5 bases). CDR3 amino acids: CASSAGKGNQPQHF. The CDR3 DNA sequence: TGTGCCAGCAGCGCCGGAAAGGGGAATCAGCCCCAGCATTTT.